The 29 T cell receptor beta chains presented below share a single source sample, sequenced in a study of OX40 agonist ivuxolimab in advanced cancers. Produced via immunoSEQ multiplex PCR; TCRdb's table is partial and in-frame only. The table lists 120,000 or so clones, roughly 93% of them singletons. The source was CD4+ or CD8+ T cells sorted from blood, collected in a trial of the OX40 agonist ivuxolimab. Receptors were obtained from an adult with an advanced solid tumor such as melanoma, head and neck, liver or kidney cancer.

The chain couples TRBV9 to TRBJ1-2, with D possibly being TRBD1 (6 bases). The CDR3 is 14 residues long. The V gene's germline CDR1 is SGDLS and CDR2 YYNGEE. V lost 5 bases, J lost 1 base, and 12 bases lay in between. The CDR3 sequence: CASSRGGGNYGYTF. The CDR3 coding sequence is TGTGCCAGCAGTAGGGGGGGAGGTAACTATGGCTACACCTTC.

The J gene is TRBJ2-7, the V gene TRBV11-2; 7 nucleotides line up with TRBD1. The CDR3 is 14 residues long. Germline V gene data show CDR1 as SGHAT and CDR2 as FQNNGV. V lost 3 bases to trimming and J lost 3 bases; unmatched junction nucleotides: 5. Here the CDR3 DNA reads TGTGCCAGCAGCTTCAGACAGGGAGTCTACGAGCAGTACTTC. Its protein product is CASSFRQGVYEQYF.

V usage is TRBV29-1 and J usage is TRBJ2-1; tentatively, D is TRBD2 (6 bases). The CDR3 has 15 residues. Germline V lookup: CDR1 SQVTM, CDR2 ANQGSEA. Trimming left V 7 bases short and J 4 bases short, with 20 bases between. The CDR3 is CSGRGGREIYNEQFF. For the CDR3, the DNA is TGCAGCGGAAGGGGAGGCAGGGAAATATACAATGAGCAGTTCTTC.

The chain combines TRBV7-2 with TRBJ1-5; a possible D gene is TRBD1 (5 bases). The V end was cut by 2 bases, the J end by 2 bases, with 10 bases between. From germline, CDR1 is SGHTA and CDR2 FQGNSA. The CDR3 has 15 residues. The CDR3 coding sequence is TGTGCCAGCAGCTTAAGCGCGGGGCGCAATCAGCCCCAGCATTTT. This codes for CASSLSAGRNQPQHF. The whole variable domain, remainder taken from reference TRBV7-2 and TRBJ1-5, is GAGVSQSPSNKVTEKGKDVELRCDPISGHTALYWYRQSLGQGLEFLIYFQGNSAPDKSGLPSDRFSAERTGGSVSTLTIQRTQQEDSAVYLCASSLSAGRNQPQHFGDGTRLSIL.

This sequence joins TRBV7-8 and TRBJ1-5; D might be TRBD1 (5 bases). Trimming took off 5 bases at V and 6 bases at J, with 17 bases between the two ends. This CDR3 has 15 amino acids. From germline, CDR1 is SGHVS and CDR2 FQNEAQ. The CDR3 DNA is TGTGCCAGCAGCCCGAGATTAGGGGCTGTTCAGCCCCAGCATTTT. Protein product: CASSPRLGAVQPQHF.

The chain combines TRBV7-2 with TRBJ2-5; the D gene is possibly TRBD1 (5 bases). With 2 bases removed from V and 4 bases from J, the gap between germline ends came to 5 bases. Germline loops: CDR1 SGHTA, CDR2 FQGNSA. The CDR3 extends over 12 amino acids. The chain's CDR3 is CASSLRGETQYF. The CDR3 nucleotides read TGTGCCAGCAGCTTAAGGGGAGAGACCCAGTACTTC.

The chain uses TRBV4-1 and TRBJ2-7; D may be TRBD1 (6 bases). Germline V gives CDR1 MGHRA, CDR2 YSYEKL. The CDR3 has 15 amino acids. The V and J ends lost 0 bases and 1 base respectively, with 10 bases between them. This CDR3 reads CASSQDSTGSYEQYF. In DNA form, the CDR3 reads TGCGCCAGCAGCCAAGACTCCACAGGGTCCTACGAGCAGTACTTC.

The chain recombines TRBV18 with TRBJ2-1; 8 nucleotides match TRBD1. J was trimmed by 8 bases and V by 7 bases; bases with no gene match: 13. Germline-derived CDR1 and CDR2 are KGHSH and LQKENI. The CDR3 length is 15 residues. This chain's CDR3 is CASFKRTGIVDEQFF. In nucleotides, the CDR3 is TGTGCCAGCTTTAAGAGGACAGGGATAGTAGATGAGCAGTTCTTC.

Concerning this clone: Within the sample, other DNA sequences also encode this same CDR3. V and J are TRBV9 and TRBJ2-7, with D perhaps matching TRBD1 or TRBD2 (5 bases each). CDR1 and CDR2 (germline): SGDLS, YYNGEE. The CDR3 runs 14 residues. V was cut by 0 bases and J by 2 bases, with 9 bases left in between. CDR3 region: CASSVGGPPYEQYF. The CDR3 DNA reads TGTGCCAGCAGCGTAGGGGGACCTCCCTACGAGCAGTACTTC.

This chain's CDR3 is CASKGITGGLSNEQFF. CDR3 in DNA: TGTGCCAGCAAAGGAATAACAGGGGGGTTGTCCAATGAGCAGTTCTTC. The chain employs TRBV27 and TRBJ2-1, with TRBD1 matching 8 bases. Germline loops: CDR1 MNHEY, CDR2 SMNVEV (reference sequence). Unmatched junction bases numbered 14, after V lost 7 bases and J lost 6 bases. The CDR3 length is 16 residues.

V usage is TRBV27 and J usage is TRBJ1-2; no clear D. V lost 4 bases and J 4 bases, leaving 25 bases between the germline ends. The CDR3 has 18 residues. Germline V lookup: CDR1 MNHEY, CDR2 SMNVEV (reference sequence). The chain's CDR3 is CASSSPGVPTKGGYGYTF. CDR3 DNA: TGTGCCAGCAGTTCGCCCGGTGTCCCGACAAAAGGTGGCTATGGCTACACCTTC.

The rearrangement links TRBV7-2 to TRBJ2-3, with D possibly matching TRBD2 (6 bases). This CDR3 is 17 amino acids long. Per germline, CDR1 SGHTA and CDR2 FQGNSA. Trimming removed 3 bases at V and 2 bases at J, with 18 bases between. CDR3 DNA: TGTGCCAGCAGCTTGCGGGGAGGAAGCGGAACCACAGATACGCAGTATTTT. Encoded protein: CASSLRGGSGTTDTQYF.

This CDR3 reads CASSLDSLGGHYEQYF. The CDR3 nucleotides read TGCGCCAGCAGCTTGGATTCCCTCGGGGGGCACTACGAGCAGTACTTC. The chain combines TRBV5-1 with TRBJ2-7; perhaps TRBD2 as D (7 bases). The V end was cut by 0 bases, the J end by 3 bases, with 16 bases between. This CDR3 comprises 16 residues. In germline, CDR1 is SGHRS, CDR2 YFSETQ. The variable domain in full, with the rest retrieved from reference TRBV5-1 and TRBJ2-7, is KAGVTQTPRYLIKTRGQQVTLSCSPISGHRSVSWYQQTPGQGLQFLFEYFSETQRNKGNFPGRFSGRQFSNSRSEMNVSTLELGDSALYLCASSLDSLGGHYEQYFGPGTRLTVT.

The V gene is TRBV27, the J gene TRBJ2-3, with 9 positions matching TRBD2. Trimming took 3 bases from V and 6 from J; bases not matched to a gene: 4. Germline V gives CDR1 MNHEY, CDR2 SMNVEV (reference sequence). This CDR3 has 14 amino acids. The DNA of the CDR3 is TGTGCCAGCAGTTTGCGGGGGGGCGGGGATACGCAGTATTTT. It translates to CASSLRGGGDTQYF.

This chain joins TRBV1 and TRBJ2-1; TRBD2, the table's D call, was not compared with the DNA. TRBV1 has pseudogene status. CDR3 length: 16 residues. CDR3 DNA: TGCACCAGCAGCCATAGCGACACACCCTTTTGCAATGAGCAGTTCTTC. It translates to CTSSHSDTPFCNEQFF.

The chain employs TRBV18 and TRBJ2-1; 7 bases match TRBD1. CDR1 KGHSH and CDR2 LQKENI come from the germline V gene. The CDR3 runs 14 residues. V dropped 10 bases and J dropped 1; count of bases not matched to a gene: 7. CDR3 nucleotide sequence: TGTGCCACTACGAGGGGGCGATCCTACAATGAGCAGTTCTTC. It is translated as CATTRGRSYNEQFF.

The gene calls are TRBV9 and TRBJ2-1, with 12 bases aligning to TRBD2. The CDR3 runs to 17 residues. CDR1 SGDLS and CDR2 YYNGEE come from the germline V gene. V shed 1 base, J shed 8 bases, and the junction held 10 bases outside the gene matches. CDR3: CASSVKASGGVGHEQFF. For the CDR3, the DNA is TGTGCCAGCAGCGTAAAAGCTAGCGGGGGGGTTGGCCATGAGCAGTTCTTC.

The V gene is TRBV19, the J gene TRBJ2-6; D is perhaps TRBD2 (6 bases). Germline CDR1 reads LNHDA; CDR2 reads SQIVND (reference sequence). Between the trimmed V and J ends, which lost 6 bases and 0 bases, there was a span of 12 bases. This CDR3 spans 16 amino acids. CDR3 coding DNA: TGTGCCAGTAGCCTCCTAGCGTCCTCTGGGGCCAACGTCCTGACTTTC. Its translation: CASSLLASSGANVLTF. The full variable domain, in which reference TRBV19 and TRBJ2-6 provide the parts outside the CDR3, is DGGITQSPKYLFRKEGQNVTLSCEQNLNHDAMYWYRQDPGQGLRLIYYSQIVNDFQKGDIAEGYSVSREKKESFPLTVTSAQKNPTAFYLCASSLLASSGANVLTFGAGSRLTVL.

The table lists this clone with a few counts. V gene TRBV5-1 combines with J gene TRBJ2-7; D is unresolved. The CDR3 extends over 14 amino acids. V was cut by 0 bases and J by 1 base, with 8 bases left in between. Germline V gene sequence: CDR1 SGHRS, CDR2 YFSETQ. In DNA form, the CDR3 reads TGCGCCAGCAGCTTGGAGGGTGAATCCTACGAGCAGTACTTC. It yields the protein CASSLEGESYEQYF.

The chain employs TRBV28 and TRBJ2-1, with TRBD2 identical over 15 bases. The J segment lost 6 bases and the V segment lost 2 bases, leaving 5 bases of the junction unmatched. CDR3 size: 17 residues. Germline values: CDR1 MDHEN, CDR2 SYDVKM. The DNA of the CDR3 is TGTGCCAGCAGTTTAAGGGGACTAGCGGGAGGCCCCAATGAGCAGTTCTTC. Translating gives CASSLRGLAGGPNEQFF.

This chain uses TRBV10-2 with TRBJ1-5; 11 bases match TRBD1. The germline V gene encodes CDR1 WSHSY and CDR2 SAAADI. The CDR3 runs to 13 residues. The trim removed 10 bases at V and 6 bases at J, leaving 5 bases unmatched. CDR3 nucleotides: TGCGCCACCCGGGACAGGGGGAGTCAGCCCCAGCATTTT. This sequence encodes CATRDRGSQPQHF.

The rearrangement joins TRBV9 to TRBJ2-5; the D gene is possibly TRBD2 (6 bases). Germline values: CDR1 SGDLS, CDR2 YYNGEE. The CDR3 sequence is 15 residues long. Trimming cost V 0 bases and J 3 bases, with 12 bases left between them. CDR3 in amino acids: CASSVGLAPEETQYF. DNA of the CDR3: TGTGCCAGCAGCGTAGGGCTAGCGCCAGAAGAGACCCAGTACTTC.

V gene TRBV11-2 combines with J gene TRBJ2-1; no firm D call. CDR1 is SGHAT, CDR2 FQNNGV, per germline. The CDR3 runs 14 residues. Trimming took off 0 bases at V and 2 bases at J, with 5 bases between the two ends. CDR3: CASSLDATYNEQFF. CDR3 DNA: TGTGCCAGCAGCTTAGACGCCACCTACAATGAGCAGTTCTTC.

This clone was seen once. The CDR3 loop reads CASSIDRGGQPQHF. The CDR3 DNA follows: TGTGCCAGTAGTATAGACAGGGGGGGACAGCCCCAGCATTTT. The gene calls are TRBV19 and TRBJ1-5; 7 bases agree with TRBD1. Germline lookup yields CDR1 LNHDA and CDR2 SQIVND (reference sequence). Trimming cost V 0 bases and J 7 bases; bases outside gene matches: 3. This CDR3 region has 14 residues.

The chain links TRBV5-1 to TRBJ1-2, with TRBD1 identical over 7 bases. The germline V gene encodes CDR1 SGHRS and CDR2 YFSETQ. The trim removed 1 base at V and 6 bases at J, leaving 6 bases unmatched. The CDR3 runs 14 residues. The CDR3 reads CASSLRQGGHGYTF. The CDR3 coding sequence is TGCGCCAGCAGCTTGCGTCAGGGGGGCCATGGCTACACCTTC.

A single count supports this clone. The V gene is TRBV6-1, the J gene TRBJ2-1, with D maybe TRBD1 (5 bases). Germline CDR1 is MNHNS and CDR2 is SASEGT. The V end lost 3 bases, the J end lost 0 bases, and 9 bases lay between the germline ends. The CDR3 is 15 amino acids. The CDR3 loop reads CASSDYRNSYNEQFF. The CDR3 nucleotides are TGTGCCAGCAGTGATTACAGGAACTCCTACAATGAGCAGTTCTTC.

V and J are TRBV11-3 and TRBJ2-2; 8 bases fit TRBD1. V lost 4 bases and J lost 3; bases outside the gene matches: 4. Germline V CDR1 and CDR2: SGHNT, YENEEA. The CDR3 contains 15 residues. CDR3 in amino acids: CASSSPGGDTGELFF. The CDR3 DNA follows: TGTGCCAGCAGCTCCCCAGGGGGCGACACCGGGGAGCTGTTTTTT.

The genes are TRBV19 and TRBJ2-2; TRBD1 matches at 8 bases. Germline V gene data show CDR1 as LNHDA and CDR2 as SQIVND (reference sequence). The CDR3 has 14 residues. J gave up 6 bases and V 5 bases, and 5 bases lay outside the gene matches. The CDR3, as DNA: TGTGCCAGTAGTCCCCAGACAGGGGCCGGGGAGCTGTTTTTT. Protein sequence: CASSPQTGAGELFF.

V and J are TRBV7-3 and TRBJ2-2, with TRBD2 as a possible D gene (5 bases). This CDR3 contains 13 residues. Trimming shortened V by 5 bases and J by 6 bases, and 10 bases separated the two germline ends. Germline V lookup: CDR1 SGHTA, CDR2 FQGTGA. The chain's CDR3 is CASSPRGAGELFF. CDR3 sequence (DNA): TGTGCCAGCAGCCCCCGGGGTGCCGGGGAGCTGTTTTTT.